The rows below give T cell receptor beta chains drawn from one sample of a study of molecular identifiers for immune sequencing clone quantification. TCRdb redid the calling of the PCR reads with MiXCR, one entry per CDR3 protein. The table shows tens of thousands of distinct CDR3 sequences, with about a sixth occurring only once. Sequencing input: naive CD8+ T cells from blood, with Jurkat cell RNA spiked in. Source of these receptors: a human donor in good health. Some libraries in this study had Jurkat cell RNA spiked in. The CDR3 runs from the conserved cysteine through the conserved F or W. A D gene is named only where the DNA matches it firmly. Clone size is given for some rows only: seen once, a few or many times, or a class if the clone is expanded.

j_gene: TRBJ2-7
d_gene: TRBD1
len: 15
abundance: few
v_gene: TRBV12-5
CDR3nt: TGTGCTAGTGGTTTGGTCCCGGACAGGGGCAACGAGCAGTACTTC
CDR3aa: CASGLVPDRGNEQYF

j_gene: TRBJ1-1
d_gene: NA
len: 15
abundance: NA
v_gene: TRBV14
CDR3nt: TGTGCCAGCAGCCACACGACAGTCCTACGGACTGAAGCTTTCTTT
CDR3aa: CASSHTTVLRTEAFF

j_gene: TRBJ2-1
d_gene: TRBD2
len: 14
abundance: many
v_gene: TRBV7-3
CDR3nt: TGTGCCAGCAGCCCTGGGAGGGCCGATAATGAGCAGTTCTTC
CDR3aa: CASSPGRADNEQFF

j_gene: TRBJ2-4
d_gene: NA
len: 15
abundance: many
v_gene: TRBV5-4
CDR3nt: TGTGCCAGCAGCTCAGAAACCGGGCCCGGAAACATTCAGTACTTC
CDR3aa: CASSSETGPGNIQYF

j_gene: TRBJ2-1
d_gene: NA
len: 15
abundance: many
v_gene: TRBV5-1
CDR3nt: TGCGCCAGCAGCTCCCGGGTAGCGCTCTACAATGAGCAGTTCTTC
CDR3aa: CASSSRVALYNEQFF

j_gene: TRBJ2-1
d_gene: TRBD2
len: 14
abundance: few
v_gene: TRBV20-1
CDR3nt: TGCAGTGCTAGTAGCGGGAGATCCGGCTATGAGCAGTTCTTC
CDR3aa: CSASSGRSGYEQFF

j_gene: TRBJ2-3
d_gene: NA
len: 15
abundance: many
v_gene: TRBV29-1
CDR3nt: TGCAGCGTTGAAGAAGTTTTTGGGACCACAGATACGCAGTATTTT
CDR3aa: CSVEEVFGTTDTQYF

j_gene: TRBJ1-2
d_gene: NA
len: 13
abundance: NA
v_gene: TRBV20-1
CDR3nt: TGCAGTGCTAGTGGGGGGTCCACCTATGGCTACACCTTC
CDR3aa: CSASGGSTYGYTF

j_gene: TRBJ2-2
d_gene: NA
len: 15
abundance: many
v_gene: TRBV20-1
CDR3nt: TGCAGTGCTAGAGACTGGGCTCAGAGCACCGGGGAGCTGTTTTTT
CDR3aa: CSARDWAQSTGELFF

j_gene: TRBJ2-7
d_gene: TRBD1
len: 17
abundance: NA
v_gene: TRBV24-1
CDR3nt: TGTGCCACCAGTGATATCCGAGTGTGGGACAGTTCCTACGAGCAGTACTTC
CDR3aa: CATSDIRVWDSSYEQYF

j_gene: TRBJ2-3
d_gene: TRBD2
len: 15
abundance: many
v_gene: TRBV5-4
CDR3nt: TGTGCCAGCAGCTTGGGCCTAGCGGGAGTCGATACGCAGTATTTT
CDR3aa: CASSLGLAGVDTQYF

j_gene: TRBJ1-4
d_gene: NA
len: 11
abundance: many
v_gene: TRBV7-9
CDR3nt: TGTGCCAGCGCTCTATCGGAAAAACTGTTTTTT
CDR3aa: CASALSEKLFF

j_gene: TRBJ2-5
d_gene: NA
len: 15
abundance: few
v_gene: TRBV9
CDR3nt: TGTGCCAGCAGCTCGGACAGCTCCCGGGCCAAGACCCAGTACTTC
CDR3aa: CASSSDSSRAKTQYF

j_gene: TRBJ2-1
d_gene: NA
len: 15
abundance: few
v_gene: TRBV7-9
CDR3nt: TGTGCCAGCAGCTTAGATGTAGGATGGATGAATGAGCAGTTCTTC
CDR3aa: CASSLDVGWMNEQFF

j_gene: TRBJ1-3
d_gene: NA
len: 15
abundance: many
v_gene: TRBV27
CDR3nt: TGTGCCAGCAGTTTGGATCTAACCTCTGGAAACACCATATATTTT
CDR3aa: CASSLDLTSGNTIYF